This T cell receptor beta chain came from a study of control samples from healthy donors and cancer patients. Assay used: immunoSEQ multiplex PCR; TCRdb lists only in-frame clones, some missing. Of approximately 79,000 clones listed, about 88% are singletons. This CDR3 spans 15 amino acids. CDR1 and CDR2 (germline): MNHEY, SVGAGI. V was cut by 5 bases and J by 10 bases, with 18 bases left in between. The sample comprised blood. The sequence derives from a man aged 45-60 years in good health. V and J are TRBV6-5 and TRBJ1-6; D not resolved. Written as DNA, the CDR3 is TGTGCCAGCAGTCTACTAGTCGCCGTTGGATCACCCCTCCACTTT. Residues: CASSLLVAVGSPLHF.